This is a list of T cell receptor beta chains from one sample in a study of cytomegalovirus exposure and HLA in healthy donors. The protocol was immunoSEQ multiplex PCR, while the TCRdb copy is restricted to in-frame clones and leaves out a portion. The repertoire includes roughly 300,000 clones, 86% of them detected once, and roughly 0.8% sits in the top ten. What was sequenced was PBMCs. All receptors come from a woman aged 18-30 years in good health and CMV-seronegative. CDR3s include the opening cysteine and the closing phenylalanine or tryptophan. Fields, in order: CDR3 protein, CDR3 DNA, clone size, J gene, D gene, V gene. The D gene is left open where the match is weak. Clone size is stated in some rows and not others, as once, few, many or a class when expanded.

cdr3_aa: CASSVITDLNTEAFF; cdr3_nt: TGTGCCAGCAGCGTAATAACAGATTTGAACACTGAAGCTTTCTTT; clone_size: -; j_call: TRBJ1-1; d_call: -; v_call: TRBV9
cdr3_aa: CASSARQIGSGNTIYF; cdr3_nt: TGTGCCAGCAGCGCGCGACAGATAGGGTCTGGAAACACCATATATTTT; clone_size: -; j_call: TRBJ1-3; d_call: -; v_call: TRBV7-9
cdr3_aa: CASRIYSGDTEAFF; cdr3_nt: TGTGCCAGCAGAATATATAGCGGGGACACTGAAGCTTTCTTT; clone_size: -; j_call: TRBJ1-1; d_call: -; v_call: TRBV5-4
cdr3_aa: CASSGSQGGSNTGELFF; cdr3_nt: TGTGCCAGCAGCGGCAGCCAGGGAGGTTCGAACACCGGGGAGCTGTTTTTT; clone_size: -; j_call: TRBJ2-2; d_call: -; v_call: TRBV7-9
cdr3_aa: CASSPAGTSGRSHTQYF; cdr3_nt: TGTGCCAGCAGCCCCGCCGGGACTAGCGGGAGAAGTCATACGCAGTATTTT; clone_size: -; j_call: TRBJ2-3; d_call: TRBD2; v_call: TRBV7-9
cdr3_aa: CASRDQGSGANVLTF; cdr3_nt: TGCGCCAGCAGGGATCAGGGGTCTGGGGCCAACGTCCTGACTTTC; clone_size: -; j_call: TRBJ2-6; d_call: -; v_call: TRBV5-1
cdr3_aa: CASERTSESKPQHF; cdr3_nt: TGTGCCAGTGAACGGACATCGGAATCAAAGCCCCAGCATTTT; clone_size: once; j_call: TRBJ1-5; d_call: -; v_call: TRBV19
cdr3_aa: CASRAMTAGDYGYTF; cdr3_nt: TGTGCCAGCAGGGCCATGACAGCGGGGGACTATGGCTACACCTTC; clone_size: -; j_call: TRBJ1-2; d_call: -; v_call: TRBV6-5
cdr3_aa: CASSQDKAGAYEQYF; cdr3_nt: TGCGCCAGCAGCCAAGATAAGGCAGGGGCCTACGAGCAGTACTTC; clone_size: -; j_call: TRBJ2-7; d_call: -; v_call: TRBV4-1
cdr3_aa: CAWSVSTSGEQFF; cdr3_nt: TGTGCCTGGAGTGTAAGTACTAGCGGAGAGCAGTTCTTC; clone_size: -; j_call: TRBJ2-1; d_call: TRBD2; v_call: TRBV30
cdr3_aa: CAISERELINEQFF; cdr3_nt: TGTGCCATCAGTGAGCGGGAGTTGATCAATGAGCAGTTCTTC; clone_size: -; j_call: TRBJ2-1; d_call: -; v_call: TRBV10-3
cdr3_aa: CASRRDNQPQHF; cdr3_nt: TGTGCCAGCAGACGAGACAATCAGCCCCAGCATTTT; clone_size: -; j_call: TRBJ1-5; d_call: -; v_call: TRBV2
cdr3_aa: CASSLGTGGYNEQFF; cdr3_nt: TGCGCCAGCAGCTTAGGGACTGGGGGGTACAATGAGCAGTTCTTC; clone_size: -; j_call: TRBJ2-1; d_call: -; v_call: TRBV5-1
cdr3_aa: CASSSQTGNYGYTF; cdr3_nt: TGCGCCAGCAGCAGCCAGACAGGGAACTATGGCTACACCTTC; clone_size: -; j_call: TRBJ1-2; d_call: TRBD1; v_call: TRBV5-1
cdr3_aa: CASSYGYSGRAFEQYF; cdr3_nt: TGTGCCAGCAGTTACGGATATAGCGGGAGGGCCTTCGAGCAGTACTTC; clone_size: once; j_call: TRBJ2-7; d_call: TRBD2; v_call: TRBV6-6
cdr3_aa: CASTGQGVAGELFF; cdr3_nt: TGTGCCAGCACTGGACAGGGGGTAGCCGGGGAGCTGTTTTTT; clone_size: -; j_call: TRBJ2-2; d_call: TRBD1; v_call: TRBV2
cdr3_aa: CASSTSLVLTGELFF; cdr3_nt: TGTGCCAGTAGTACCTCCCTGGTACTTACCGGGGAGCTGTTTTTT; clone_size: -; j_call: TRBJ2-2; d_call: -; v_call: TRBV19
cdr3_aa: CASTRTGGGYTF; cdr3_nt: TGTGCCAGCACGAGGACAGGGGGAGGCTACACCTTC; clone_size: -; j_call: TRBJ1-2; d_call: TRBD1; v_call: TRBV2
cdr3_aa: CASLPGLGGNEQFF; cdr3_nt: TGTGCCAGCCTCCCGGGACTAGGAGGCAATGAGCAGTTCTTC; clone_size: -; j_call: TRBJ2-1; d_call: TRBD2; v_call: TRBV5-4
cdr3_aa: CSARVSYEQYF; cdr3_nt: TGCAGTGCTAGAGTCAGCTACGAGCAGTACTTC; clone_size: -; j_call: TRBJ2-7; d_call: -; v_call: TRBV20-1
cdr3_aa: CAWRTQLGNTEAFF; cdr3_nt: TGTGCCTGGAGAACCCAGCTAGGGAACACTGAAGCTTTCTTT; clone_size: -; j_call: TRBJ1-1; d_call: -; v_call: TRBV30
cdr3_aa: CASSLRQENTGELFF; cdr3_nt: TGTGCCAGCAGCCTCCGACAGGAGAACACCGGGGAGCTGTTTTTT; clone_size: -; j_call: TRBJ2-2; d_call: -; v_call: TRBV9
cdr3_aa: CASSLGGSGGGYTF; cdr3_nt: TGTGCCAGCAGCTTGGGTGGATCCGGGGGAGGCTACACCTTC; clone_size: -; j_call: TRBJ1-2; d_call: -; v_call: TRBV5-4
cdr3_aa: CSVGGVLGETQYF; cdr3_nt: TGCAGCGTTGGAGGAGTGCTTGGAGAGACCCAGTACTTC; clone_size: -; j_call: TRBJ2-5; d_call: -; v_call: TRBV29-1
cdr3_aa: CSVEVATGTEAFF; cdr3_nt: TGCAGCGTTGAAGTAGCTACGGGCACTGAAGCTTTCTTT; clone_size: -; j_call: TRBJ1-1; d_call: -; v_call: TRBV29-1
cdr3_aa: CASSLAGQGYNEQFF; cdr3_nt: TGCGCCAGCAGCTTGGCTGGACAGGGCTACAATGAGCAGTTCTTC; clone_size: -; j_call: TRBJ2-1; d_call: TRBD1; v_call: TRBV5-1
cdr3_aa: CASSPGSPGEKLFF; cdr3_nt: TGTGCCAGCAGCCCCGGGAGCCCGGGGGAAAAACTGTTTTTT; clone_size: -; j_call: TRBJ1-4; d_call: -; v_call: TRBV7-9
cdr3_aa: CASSISWESEQFF; cdr3_nt: TGTGCCAGTAGTATTTCCTGGGAGAGTGAGCAGTTCTTC; clone_size: -; j_call: TRBJ2-1; d_call: -; v_call: TRBV19
cdr3_aa: CASSWGPTNYGYTF; cdr3_nt: TGTGCCAGCAGTTGGGGCCCCACTAACTATGGCTACACCTTC; clone_size: -; j_call: TRBJ1-2; d_call: -; v_call: TRBV27
cdr3_aa: CASSPPMGQHGTEAFF; cdr3_nt: TGTGCCAGCTCACCACCGATGGGACAGCACGGCACTGAAGCTTTCTTT; clone_size: -; j_call: TRBJ1-1; d_call: TRBD1; v_call: TRBV18
cdr3_aa: CASSIVAGQTYEQYF; cdr3_nt: TGTGCCAGTAGTATAGTGGCTGGCCAGACCTACGAGCAGTACTTC; clone_size: once; j_call: TRBJ2-7; d_call: -; v_call: TRBV19
cdr3_aa: CASSRTSGRPHNEQFF; cdr3_nt: TGTGCCAGTAGTAGGACTAGCGGGAGGCCCCACAATGAGCAGTTCTTC; clone_size: -; j_call: TRBJ2-1; d_call: TRBD2; v_call: TRBV19
cdr3_aa: CASTPADTTNYGYTF; cdr3_nt: TGTGCCAGCACGCCGGCAGATACTACTAACTATGGCTACACCTTC; clone_size: -; j_call: TRBJ1-2; d_call: -; v_call: TRBV28
cdr3_aa: CASSAQTEDQPQHF; cdr3_nt: TGTGCCAGCAGTGCCCAGACAGAGGACCAGCCCCAGCATTTT; clone_size: -; j_call: TRBJ1-5; d_call: -; v_call: TRBV2
cdr3_aa: CASSPRGVGDTEAFF; cdr3_nt: TGTGCCAGCAGCCCCCGAGGCGTAGGGGACACTGAAGCTTTCTTT; clone_size: once; j_call: TRBJ1-1; d_call: -; v_call: TRBV14
cdr3_aa: CASSLYQENTEAFF; cdr3_nt: TGTGCCAGCAGTTTGTATCAGGAGAACACTGAAGCTTTCTTT; clone_size: -; j_call: TRBJ1-1; d_call: -; v_call: TRBV28
cdr3_aa: CASSLGSYSNQPQHF; cdr3_nt: TGTGCCAGCAGTTTGGGCAGCTATAGCAATCAGCCCCAGCATTTT; clone_size: -; j_call: TRBJ1-5; d_call: -; v_call: TRBV28